The 27 T cell receptor beta chains below were found in one sample sequenced in a study of blood T cell repertoires in COVID-19. Clones were sequenced by immunoSEQ multiplex PCR, and TCRdb holds only the in-frame ones, with some missing. The sample consists of around 200,000 clones, roughly 90% of them appearing once. The specimen sequenced was PBMCs or T cells enriched from blood (not recorded which). These receptors came from a woman younger than 45 who had been exposed to COVID-19.

The V gene is TRBV7-3, the J gene TRBJ1-1, with D maybe TRBD1 (5 bases). Germline CDR1 SGHTA, CDR2 FQGTGA. This CDR3 contains 13 residues. V was pared by 6 bases and J by 3 bases, with 11 bases between. This CDR3 reads CASSHGGDTEAFF. DNA for the CDR3: TGTGCCAGCAGTCACGGGGGGGACACTGAAGCTTTCTTT.

The gene calls are TRBV7-8 and TRBJ1-5; TRBD1 matches 7 bases. The germline V gene encodes CDR1 SGHVS and CDR2 FQNEAQ. The CDR3 runs 17 residues. Unmatched junction bases numbered 12, after V lost 1 base and J lost 6 bases. The CDR3: CASSLVGGTDQGQPQHF. DNA of the CDR3: TGTGCCAGCAGCTTAGTAGGGGGGACAGATCAAGGTCAGCCCCAGCATTTT.

This sequence joins TRBV10-3 and TRBJ1-4; 7 bases agree with TRBD1. V was pared by 4 bases and J by 5 bases, with 13 bases of the junction left unmatched. This CDR3 has 17 residues. Germline values: CDR1 ENHRY, CDR2 SYGVKD. CDR3 bases: TGTGCCATCAGTGCTGACAGGGACGTTTGGGCGAATGAAAAACTGTTTTTT. Protein: CAISADRDVWANEKLFF.

This clone turned up a few times. This chain links TRBV7-3 with TRBJ2-6; TRBD2 is a possible D gene (6 bases). The CDR3 is 15 amino acids. The V gene's germline CDR1 is SGHTA and CDR2 FQGTGA. Deletions cut 6 bases from V and 1 base from J, with 10 bases between. This CDR3 is CASRRDPSGANVLTF. In nucleotides, the CDR3 is TGTGCCAGCAGGCGGGACCCGTCTGGGGCCAACGTCCTGACTTTC.

The chain couples TRBV7-9 to TRBJ2-7; D gene unclear. The CDR3 has 13 amino acids. Trimming removed 1 base from V and 6 bases from J, with 10 bases in between. The V gene's germline CDR1 is SEHNR and CDR2 FQNEAQ (reference sequence). For the CDR3, the DNA is TGTGCCAGCAGCTTAGGTGGGCTTGTCGAGCAGTACTTC. Protein product: CASSLGGLVEQYF.

This chain uses TRBV3-1 (or the pseudogene TRBV3-2) with TRBJ1-1, with D unresolved. The CDR3 covers 15 residues. CDR1 and CDR2 (germline): LGHDT, YNNKEL (reference sequence). Trimming left V 1 base short and J 0 bases short, with 9 bases between. The CDR3 DNA reads TGTGCCAGCAGCCAAGTTTCCTCCGTGAACACTGAAGCTTTCTTT. It translates to CASSQVSSVNTEAFF.

J is TRBJ1-2 and V is TRBV7-8, with D perhaps matching TRBD1 (5 bases). Trimming took off 4 bases at V and 8 bases at J, with 14 bases between the two ends. The CDR3 is 13 residues long. CDR1 is SGHVS, CDR2 FQNEAQ, per germline. CDR3 amino acids: CASSSYPRAGYTF. The CDR3 nucleotides are TGTGCCAGCAGCTCCTACCCCAGGGCGGGCTACACCTTC.

The chain joins TRBV18 to TRBJ2-4; 8 bases are a match to TRBD2. This CDR3 is built from 19 residues. V was clipped by 0 bases and J by 3 bases; unmatched bases: 13. Germline CDR1 reads KGHSH; CDR2 reads LQKENI. CDR3 in DNA: TGTGCCAGCTCACCACCGGCAGCGGGGGACAAGAAGGGCAAAAACATTCAGTACTTC. Amino acid sequence: CASSPPAAGDKKGKNIQYF.

This chain links TRBV6-2 or TRBV6-3 with TRBJ1-2; no reliable D call. In germline, CDR1 is MNHEY, CDR2 SVGEGT. V lost 2 bases to trimming and J lost 8 bases, with 12 bases between them. The CDR3 loop spans 13 amino acids. The CDR3 reads CASSYEGIGGYTF. The CDR3 DNA is TGTGCCAGCAGTTACGAGGGAATAGGGGGCTACACCTTC.

The genes are TRBV14 and TRBJ2-2; tentatively, D is TRBD1 (5 bases). From germline, CDR1 is SGHDN and CDR2 FVKESK. With 4 bases removed from V and 4 bases from J, the gap between germline ends came to 16 bases. The CDR3 consists of 16 residues. The CDR3 bases are TGTGCCAGCAGCCTTATAGGGGTATTGTTCACCGGGGAGCTGTTTTTT. The encoded protein is CASSLIGVLFTGELFF.

The gene calls are TRBV3-1 (or the pseudogene TRBV3-2) and TRBJ1-1; D is unresolved. Germline CDR1 is LGHDT and CDR2 is YNNKEL (reference sequence). The V end lost 4 bases, the J end lost 5 bases, and 14 bases lay between the germline ends. The CDR3 covers 14 residues. DNA of the CDR3: TGTGCCAGCAGCCCTAACTGGGCGAGAACTGAAGCTTTCTTT. This translates into CASSPNWARTEAFF.

The J gene is TRBJ1-5, the V gene TRBV6-5; no reliable D call. The germline gives CDR1 MNHEY, CDR2 SVGAGI. The CDR3 is made up of 13 amino acids. V was trimmed by 4 bases and J by 4 bases, leaving 8 bases between them. The CDR3 reads CASSLLRNQPQHF. CDR3 DNA: TGTGCCAGCAGTTTACTGAGGAATCAGCCCCAGCATTTT.

This clone was seen more than once but under ten times. The gene calls are TRBV30 and TRBJ1-4, with D perhaps TRBD1 (6 bases). The CDR3 contains 14 residues. V lost 5 bases and J 4 bases, leaving 14 bases between the germline ends. Germline-derived CDR1 and CDR2 are GTSNPN and SVGIG (reference sequence). The CDR3 DNA reads TGTGCCTGGGAGGAGGACAGCAATAATGAAAAACTGTTTTTT. Its translation is CAWEEDSNNEKLFF.

This chain's CDR3 is CSVGGSAGYTF. For the CDR3, the DNA is TGCAGCGTTGGAGGCTCGGCGGGCTACACCTTC. The J gene is TRBJ1-2, the V gene TRBV29-1; D ambiguous. Trimming left V 4 bases short and J 8 bases short, with 11 bases between. There are 11 residues in the CDR3. In germline, CDR1 is SQVTM, CDR2 ANQGSEA.

This rearrangement joins TRBV7-9 to TRBJ1-2, with D possibly being TRBD1 (5 bases). This CDR3 has 13 amino acids. V was clipped by 5 bases and J by 8 bases, with 15 bases between them. Germline V CDR1 and CDR2: SEHNR, FQNEAQ (reference sequence). CDR3 nucleotide sequence: TGTGCCAGCAGCCCTTCGGGGGATCGGGGCTACACCTTC. This encodes CASSPSGDRGYTF. Full variable domain (remainder filled in from reference TRBV7-9 and TRBJ1-2): DTGVSQNPRHKITKRGQNVTFRCDPISEHNRLYWYRQTLGQGPEFLTYFQNEAQLEKSRLLSDRFSAERPKGSFSTLEIQRTEQGDSAMYLCASSPSGDRGYTFGSGTRLTVV.

The J gene is TRBJ1-2, the V gene TRBV5-5; 7 bases fit TRBD1. J was trimmed by 7 bases and V by 2 bases; bases with no gene match: 2. The CDR3 loop spans 12 amino acids. Germline-derived CDR1 and CDR2 are SGHKS and YYEKEE (reference sequence). The CDR3 protein is CASSLQGSGYTF. The CDR3 nucleotides are TGTGCCAGCAGCTTACAGGGGTCTGGCTACACCTTC.

The chain links TRBV11-2 to TRBJ1-2, with D possibly matching TRBD1 (6 bases). The CDR3 has 16 residues. The V end was cut by 7 bases, the J end by 3 bases, with 21 bases between. CDR1 and CDR2 (germline): SGHAT, FQNNGV. In DNA, the CDR3 is TGTGCCAGCACAAGGACCTCCAGGGGAGGGGACTATGGCTACACCTTC. Translation gives CASTRTSRGGDYGYTF. The variable domain in full, completed from reference TRBV11-2 and TRBJ1-2, reads EAGVAQSPRYKIIEKRQSVAFWCNPISGHATLYWYQQILGQGPKLLIQFQNNGVVDDSQLPKDRFSAERLKGVDSTLKIQPAKLEDSAVYLCASTRTSRGGDYGYTFGSGTRLTVV.

The genes are TRBV13 and TRBJ2-1, with no clear D. The CDR3 is 12 residues long. V gave up 2 bases and J gave up 12 bases, with 11 bases separating them. Germline assignment: CDR1 PRHDT and CDR2 FYEKMQ (reference sequence). CDR3 sequence reads: CASSLSSLGQFF. CDR3 bases: TGTGCCAGCAGCTTAAGTAGTCTCGGGCAGTTCTTC.

The chain combines TRBV27 with TRBJ1-6; 7 nucleotides agree with TRBD1. Germline-derived CDR1 and CDR2 are MNHEY and SMNVEV (reference sequence). There are 15 residues in the CDR3. V shed 5 bases and J 9 bases; nucleotides not matched to a gene: 10. CDR3 amino acids: CASSPYRQGGSPLHF. As DNA, the CDR3 is TGTGCCAGCAGTCCCTACCGACAGGGCGGTTCACCCCTCCACTTT.

This chain joins TRBV11-3 and TRBJ2-1; TRBD2 agrees at 11 bases. J lost 9 bases, V lost 5 bases, and 12 bases had no gene match. The CDR3 covers 16 residues. CDR1 is SGHNT and CDR2 is YENEEA in the germline V gene. DNA of the CDR3: TGTGCCAGCAGCCCAATAGCGGGGGGGCCGATTGGTGAGCAGTTCTTC. This encodes CASSPIAGGPIGEQFF.

The chain is built from TRBV18 and TRBJ1-2, with TRBD1 as a possible D gene (5 bases). V was trimmed by 2 bases and J by 8 bases, leaving 9 bases between them. The germline V gene encodes CDR1 KGHSH and CDR2 LQKENI. The CDR3 consists of 12 residues. In DNA form, the CDR3 reads TGTGCCAGCTCACCAGGGGGAGGAGGCTACACCTTC. It codes for CASSPGGGGYTF.

The chain recombines TRBV6-5 with TRBJ1-5; no clear D. Germline CDR1 is MNHEY and CDR2 is SVGAGI. The CDR3 runs 14 residues. Trimming removed 8 bases at V and 4 bases at J, with 15 bases between. The CDR3 region has the DNA TGTGCCAGCTCTGACATCCACAAGAATCAGCCCCAGCATTTT. The encoded protein is CASSDIHKNQPQHF.

The CDR3 reads CASSVRPGQGGDTGELFF. DNA for the CDR3: TGTGCCAGCAGCGTCAGGCCGGGACAGGGGGGCGACACCGGGGAGCTGTTTTTT. The chain has TRBV7-6 and TRBJ2-2, with TRBD1 matching over 11 bases. The CDR3 spans 18 residues. CDR1 and CDR2 (germline): SGHVS, FNYEAQ. The J segment lost 3 bases and the V segment lost 5 bases, leaving 11 bases of the junction unmatched.

This rearrangement joins TRBV5-1 to TRBJ1-4, with a possible D match to TRBD1 (6 bases). Trimming took off 3 bases at V and 4 bases at J, with 10 bases between the two ends. The CDR3 is 14 amino acids. Germline V gene data show CDR1 as SGHRS and CDR2 as YFSETQ. In DNA, the CDR3 is TGCGCCAGCAGCTCTGGACAGATTAATGAAAAACTGTTTTTT. The encoded protein is CASSSGQINEKLFF. Full variable domain (rest looked up from reference TRBV5-1 and TRBJ1-4): KAGVTQTPRYLIKTRGQQVTLSCSPISGHRSVSWYQQTPGQGLQFLFEYFSETQRNKGNFPGRFSGRQFSNSRSEMNVSTLELGDSALYLCASSSGQINEKLFFGSGTQLSVL.

The V and J genes are TRBV27 and TRBJ2-7, with TRBD1 matching 8 bases. The CDR3 runs to 14 residues. V dropped 4 bases and J dropped 4; count of bases not matched to a gene: 6. The germline CDR1 and CDR2 sequences are MNHEY and SMNVEV (reference sequence). The CDR3 sequence: CASSSPGGSYEQYF. CDR3 DNA sequence: TGTGCCAGCAGTTCACCAGGGGGCTCTTACGAGCAGTACTTC.

This rearrangement joins TRBV27 to TRBJ2-5; TRBD1 matches 7 bases. CDR1 is MNHEY, CDR2 SMNVEV, per germline (reference sequence). Trimming at V came to 4 bases and at J to 1 base, leaving 6 bases not matched to a gene. This CDR3 spans 15 amino acids. The CDR3 spells CASSSPWTGQETQYF. In DNA form, the CDR3 reads TGTGCCAGCAGTTCACCGTGGACAGGCCAAGAGACCCAGTACTTC.

The chain joins TRBV3-1 (or the pseudogene TRBV3-2) to TRBJ1-2; 7 nucleotides align to TRBD1. CDR1 is LGHDT, CDR2 YNNKEL, per germline (reference sequence). The CDR3 runs 14 residues. J gave up 4 bases and V 4 bases, and 6 bases lay outside the gene matches. CDR3 sequence (DNA): TGTGCCAGCAGCCGCGGCAGGGGGAGCTATGGCTACACCTTC. Its translation is CASSRGRGSYGYTF.